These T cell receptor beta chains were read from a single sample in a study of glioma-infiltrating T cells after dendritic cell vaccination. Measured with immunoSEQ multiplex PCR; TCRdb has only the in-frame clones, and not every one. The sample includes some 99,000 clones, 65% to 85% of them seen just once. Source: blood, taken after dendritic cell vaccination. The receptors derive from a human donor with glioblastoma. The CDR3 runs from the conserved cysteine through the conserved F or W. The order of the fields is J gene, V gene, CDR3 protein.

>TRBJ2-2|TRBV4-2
CASSKLAGSNTGELFF
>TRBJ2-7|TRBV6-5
CASSAGLAAEQYF
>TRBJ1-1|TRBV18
CASSPPVQGTMGARRNTEAFF
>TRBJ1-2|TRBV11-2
CASSSTGGWNYGYTF
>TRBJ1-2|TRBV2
CASSSPGYGYTF
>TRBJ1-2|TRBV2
CASSGGGAYGYTF
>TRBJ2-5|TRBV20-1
CSAVGGETQYF
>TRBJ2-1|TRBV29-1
CSGRQVHEQFF
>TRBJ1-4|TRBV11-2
CASRGDGTGSEKLFF
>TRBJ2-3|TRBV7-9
CASSLEARLAGARTDTQYF
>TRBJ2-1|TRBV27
CASSSTKPLPGLYNEQFF
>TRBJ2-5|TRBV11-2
CASSFNAGRVSETQYF
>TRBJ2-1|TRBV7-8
CASSRPTGGRHEQFF
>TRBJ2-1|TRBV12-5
CASGLAHSSYNEQFF
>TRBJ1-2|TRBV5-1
CASKEGQGNYGYTF
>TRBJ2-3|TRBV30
CAWSGASGGADTQYF